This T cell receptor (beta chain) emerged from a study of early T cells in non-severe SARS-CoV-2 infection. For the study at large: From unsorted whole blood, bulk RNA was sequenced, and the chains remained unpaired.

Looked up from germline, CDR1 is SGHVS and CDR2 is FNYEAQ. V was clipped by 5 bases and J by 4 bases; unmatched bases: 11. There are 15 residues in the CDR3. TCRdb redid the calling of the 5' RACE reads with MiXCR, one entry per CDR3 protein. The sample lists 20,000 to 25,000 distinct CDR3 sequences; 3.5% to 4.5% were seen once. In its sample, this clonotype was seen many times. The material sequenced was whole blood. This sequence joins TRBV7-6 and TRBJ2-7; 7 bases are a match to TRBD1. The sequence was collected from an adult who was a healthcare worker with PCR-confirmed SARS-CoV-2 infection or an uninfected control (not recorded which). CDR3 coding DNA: TGTGCCAGCAGCCTCGGGACAGTGCACGGTTACGAGCAGTACTTC. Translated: CASSLGTVHGYEQYF.